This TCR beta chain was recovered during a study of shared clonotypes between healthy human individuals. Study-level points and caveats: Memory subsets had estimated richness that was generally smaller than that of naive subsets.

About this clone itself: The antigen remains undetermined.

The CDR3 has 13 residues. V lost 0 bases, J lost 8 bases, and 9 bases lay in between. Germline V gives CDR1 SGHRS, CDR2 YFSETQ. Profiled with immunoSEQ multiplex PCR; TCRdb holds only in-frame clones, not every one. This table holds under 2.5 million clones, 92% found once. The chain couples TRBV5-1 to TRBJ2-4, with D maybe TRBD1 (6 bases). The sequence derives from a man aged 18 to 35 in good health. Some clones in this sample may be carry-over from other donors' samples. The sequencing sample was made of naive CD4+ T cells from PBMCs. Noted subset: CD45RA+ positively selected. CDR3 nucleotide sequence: TGCGCCAGCAGCTTGGGAGGGGGAGACATTCAGTACTTC. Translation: CASSLGGGDIQYF.